The present T cell receptor (beta chain) was sequenced within a study of T-cell memory formation after mild COVID-19. One entry per CDR3 protein, called by TCRdb with MiXCR from the 5' RACE reads. The repertoire holds fewer than 650,000 distinct CDR3 sequences, with around a sixth as singletons. Germline V CDR1 and CDR2: SGHRS, YFSETQ. The CDR3 totals 14 residues. V shed 4 bases and J 6 bases; nucleotides not matched to a gene: 6. This chain connects TRBV5-1 to TRBJ1-1, with 10 bases aligning to TRBD1. This receptor was identified in an adult woman who had mild COVID-19 (a few samples of this study predate the infection). Cell type and time point are not known. The sample was PBMCs or a T cell subset sorted from them (not recorded which). CDR3 amino acids: CASSDPGQGSEAFF. CDR3 DNA sequence: TGCGCCAGCAGCGATCCGGGACAGGGGTCTGAAGCTTTCTTT. The full variable domain, its missing parts supplied by reference TRBV5-1 and TRBJ1-1, is KAGVTQTPRYLIKTRGQQVTLSCSPISGHRSVSWYQQTPGQGLQFLFEYFSETQRNKGNFPGRFSGRQFSNSRSEMNVSTLELGDSALYLCASSDPGQGSEAFFGQGTRLTVV.